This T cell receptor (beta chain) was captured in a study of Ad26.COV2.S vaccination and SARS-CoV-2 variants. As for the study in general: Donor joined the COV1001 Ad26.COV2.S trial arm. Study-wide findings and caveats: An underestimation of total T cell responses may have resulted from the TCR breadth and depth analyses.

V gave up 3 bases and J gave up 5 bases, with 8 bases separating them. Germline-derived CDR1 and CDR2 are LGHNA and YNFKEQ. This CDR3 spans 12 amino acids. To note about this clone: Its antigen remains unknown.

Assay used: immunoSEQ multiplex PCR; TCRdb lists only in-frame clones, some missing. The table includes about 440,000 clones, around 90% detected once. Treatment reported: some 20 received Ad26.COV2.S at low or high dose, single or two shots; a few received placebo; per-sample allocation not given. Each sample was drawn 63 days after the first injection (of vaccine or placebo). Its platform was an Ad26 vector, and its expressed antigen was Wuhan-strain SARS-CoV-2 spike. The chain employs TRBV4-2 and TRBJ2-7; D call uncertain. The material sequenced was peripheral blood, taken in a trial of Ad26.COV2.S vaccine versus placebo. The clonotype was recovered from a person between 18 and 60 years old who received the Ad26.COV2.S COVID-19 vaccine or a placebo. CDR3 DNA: TGTGCCAGCAGCCATAGGCCGGACGAGCAGTACTTC. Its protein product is CASSHRPDEQYF.